The 32 T cell receptor beta chains presented below share a single source sample, sequenced in a study of blood T cell repertoires in COVID-19. The method was immunoSEQ multiplex PCR; TCRdb's version includes in-frame clones alone and lacks a portion of them. In the table there are about 82,000 clones, just under 85% of which are singletons. Sequences were obtained from peripheral blood. All receptors come from an elderly man with active or convalescent COVID-19.

The chain joins TRBV4-1 to TRBJ2-5; D is perhaps TRBD1 (6 bases). From germline, CDR1 is MGHRA and CDR2 YSYEKL. Trimming shortened V by 2 bases and J by 1 base, and 11 bases separated the two germline ends. This CDR3 region has 15 residues. CDR3 in amino acids: CASSQLGAAQETQYF. The CDR3 bases are TGCGCCAGCAGCCAATTGGGGGCCGCCCAAGAGACCCAGTACTTC.

The chain links TRBV21-1 to TRBJ2-7; the table calls TRBD2, which could not be checked here. TRBV21-1 has pseudogene status. CDR3 length: 14 residues. The CDR3 loop reads CASEGTSGTSEQYV. The CDR3 nucleotides read TGTGCCAGCGAGGGAACTAGCGGGACTTCTGAGCAGTACGTC.

The V call is TRBV5-8, the J call TRBJ2-2; 7 bases line up with TRBD2. The CDR3 consists of 13 residues. The germline V gene has CDR1 SGHTS and CDR2 YDEGEE. The V segment lost 7 bases and the J segment 4 bases; nucleotides outside the gene matches: 4. In DNA form, the CDR3 reads TGTGCCAGCCGGACTAGTCGCACCGGGGAGCTGTTTTTT. Its protein is CASRTSRTGELFF. Looking up the rest from reference TRBV5-8 and TRBJ2-2 gives the full variable domain: EAGVTQSPTHLIKTRGQQATLRCSPISGHTSVYWYQQALGLGLQFLLWYDEGEERNRGNFPPRFSGRQFPNYSSELNVNALELEDSALYLCASRTSRTGELFFGEGSRLTVL.

The chain combines TRBV13 with TRBJ2-5; unclear D gene. CDR3 length: 14 amino acids. Germline V gives CDR1 PRHDT, CDR2 FYEKMQ (reference sequence). Trimming left V 6 bases short and J 2 bases short, with 13 bases between. The DNA of the CDR3 is TGTGCCAGCAGTCGTCGCGGAGCTCAAGAGACCCAGTACTTC. Its translation: CASSRRGAQETQYF. The variable domain in full, with the rest retrieved from reference TRBV13 and TRBJ2-5, is AAGVIQSPRHLIKEKRETATLKCYPIPRHDTVYWYQQGPGQDPQFLISFYEKMQSDKGSIPDRFSAQQFSDYHSELNMSSLELGDSALYFCASSRRGAQETQYFGPGTRLLVL.

The chain couples TRBV19 to TRBJ2-5, with D maybe TRBD1 (6 bases). There are 13 residues in the CDR3. Trimming stripped 5 bases from V and 6 bases from J, with 13 bases between. Per the germline V gene, CDR1 is LNHDA and CDR2 is SQIVND (reference sequence). CDR3 loop: CASSVGQKKTQYF. In DNA, the CDR3 is TGTGCCAGTAGTGTCGGACAGAAGAAGACCCAGTACTTC.

The chain couples TRBV28 to TRBJ2-1; TRBD2 agrees at 16 bases. Germline CDR1 and CDR2: MDHEN and SYDVKM. Losses at the gene ends were 8 bases for V and 7 bases for J; bases not matched to a gene: 8. This CDR3 has 16 amino acids. As DNA, the CDR3 is TGTGCCAGCGGGACTAGCGGGGGGGCCGTGGGGAATGAGCAGTTCTTC. Protein product: CASGTSGGAVGNEQFF.

The rearrangement links TRBV11-2 to TRBJ2-2; 10 nucleotides agree with TRBD2. The germline V gene encodes CDR1 SGHAT and CDR2 FQNNGV. This CDR3 region has 16 residues. The J segment lost 3 bases and the V segment lost 1 base, leaving 2 bases of the junction unmatched. DNA for the CDR3: TGTGCCAGCAGCTTAGCCAGCGGGGGGGACACCGGGGAGCTGTTTTTT. Residues: CASSLASGGDTGELFF.

The V and J genes are TRBV7-8 and TRBJ1-3; D not resolved. V shed 5 bases and J shed 5 bases, with 13 bases lying between them. The germline gives CDR1 SGHVS, CDR2 FQNEAQ. The CDR3 loop spans 14 amino acids. The CDR3: CASSPRGGRNTIYF. The CDR3 region has the DNA TGTGCCAGCAGCCCGCGTGGAGGAAGAAACACCATATATTTT.

This clone was recorded once. The genes are TRBV6-5 and TRBJ2-5; the match to TRBD1 covers 10 bases. This CDR3 has 15 amino acids. V dropped 6 bases and J dropped 4; count of bases not matched to a gene: 8. Looked up from germline, CDR1 is MNHEY and CDR2 is SVGAGI. This CDR3 is CASRTGGAKGETQYF. The CDR3 DNA reads TGTGCCAGCAGGACAGGGGGCGCGAAGGGAGAGACCCAGTACTTC.

The V call is TRBV19, the J call TRBJ2-2, with 7 bases identical to TRBD1. The germline gives CDR1 LNHDA, CDR2 SQIVND (reference sequence). There are 16 residues in the CDR3. With 6 bases clipped from V and 0 bases from J, the junction kept 7 bases outside the gene matches. In DNA, the CDR3 is TGTGCCAGTAGACGGACCGGGACAGCGAACACCGGGGAGCTGTTTTTT. Translated: CASRRTGTANTGELFF. Supplemented by reference TRBV19 and TRBJ2-2, the full variable domain reads DGGITQSPKYLFRKEGQNVTLSCEQNLNHDAMYWYRQDPGQGLRLIYYSQIVNDFQKGDIAEGYSVSREKKESFPLTVTSAQKNPTAFYLCASRRTGTANTGELFFGEGSRLTVL.

This clone was found a few times. The chain links TRBV5-4 to TRBJ2-1; D is possibly TRBD1 (6 bases). This CDR3 is built from 16 residues. Per germline, CDR1 SGHNT and CDR2 YYREEE (reference sequence). V gave up 0 bases and J gave up 8 bases, with 18 bases separating them. CDR3 coding DNA: TGTGCCAGCAGCTTGGGCGCAGGGGCAAATATTGATGAGCAGTTCTTC. The encoded protein is CASSLGAGANIDEQFF.

The rearrangement uses TRBV27 and TRBJ2-4, with 12 nucleotides matching TRBD2. The CDR3 runs to 13 residues. Looked up from germline, CDR1 is MNHEY and CDR2 is SMNVEV (reference sequence). J was trimmed by 7 bases and V by 8 bases; bases with no gene match: 3. CDR3 sequence: CASSTSGGNIQYF. The CDR3 DNA is TGTGCCAGCTCCACTAGCGGGGGGAACATTCAGTACTTC.

The chain couples TRBV7-6 to TRBJ1-4; the D gene is possibly TRBD1 (6 bases). Trimming left V 5 bases short and J 8 bases short, with 24 bases between. CDR1 is SGHVS, CDR2 FNYEAQ, per germline. This CDR3 region has 17 residues. CDR3 sequence (DNA): TGTGCCAGCAGCCCGACCGGGGGGCGAGTTCGGAACGAAAAACTGTTTTTT. Its protein is CASSPTGGRVRNEKLFF.

The genes are TRBV13 and TRBJ2-7; possible D gene TRBD1, 6 bases. V gave up 3 bases and J gave up 3 bases, with 12 bases separating them. Germline-derived CDR1 and CDR2 are PRHDT and FYEKMQ (reference sequence). CDR3 length equals 14 residues. In nucleotides, the CDR3 is TGTGCCAGCAGCTTCTACGGGACAAACTACGAGCAGTACGTC. It encodes CASSFYGTNYEQYV.

The V and J genes are TRBV11-3 and TRBJ2-3, with 7 bases matching TRBD1. This CDR3 region has 14 residues. J lost 4 bases, V lost 5 bases, and 6 bases had no gene match. The germline CDR1 and CDR2 sequences are SGHNT and YENEEA. The CDR3 nucleotides are TGTGCCAGCAGCCCAGACAGGGCAGCAGATACGCAGTATTTT. It codes for CASSPDRAADTQYF.

This chain uses TRBV27 with TRBJ1-5; 10 nucleotides align to TRBD1. This CDR3 spans 18 amino acids. CDR1 MNHEY and CDR2 SMNVEV come from the germline V gene (reference sequence). The J segment lost 0 bases and the V segment lost 6 bases, leaving 11 bases of the junction unmatched. CDR3 residues: CASSPRGQGYYSNQPQHF. Written as DNA, the CDR3 is TGTGCCAGCAGCCCCCGGGGACAGGGGTACTATAGCAATCAGCCCCAGCATTTT.

J is TRBJ2-2 and V is TRBV5-1, with 8 bases identical to TRBD1. CDR3 length equals 15 residues. Germline V gene data show CDR1 as SGHRS and CDR2 as YFSETQ. The ends lost 3 bases at V and 5 bases at J; junction bases unmatched: 6. The CDR3 spells CASSWGTGGTGELFF. DNA for the CDR3: TGCGCCAGCAGCTGGGGGACAGGCGGGACCGGGGAGCTGTTTTTT. The full variable domain, in which reference TRBV5-1 and TRBJ2-2 provide the parts outside the CDR3, is KAGVTQTPRYLIKTRGQQVTLSCSPISGHRSVSWYQQTPGQGLQFLFEYFSETQRNKGNFPGRFSGRQFSNSRSEMNVSTLELGDSALYLCASSWGTGGTGELFFGEGSRLTVL.

The V and J genes are TRBV11-2 and TRBJ1-3; D gene uncertain. CDR1 SGHAT and CDR2 FQNNGV come from the germline V gene. V was shortened by 1 base and J by 0 bases, with 13 bases between the two germline ends. The CDR3 length is 17 residues. CDR3 in amino acids: CASSLGPWLASGNTIYF. CDR3 nucleotides: TGTGCCAGCAGCTTAGGCCCCTGGCTTGCCTCTGGAAACACCATATATTTT.

The V and J genes are TRBV10-1 and TRBJ2-1, with 11 bases aligning to TRBD1. The germline V gene encodes CDR1 WNHNN and CDR2 SYGVQD (reference sequence). V lost 3 bases and J lost 7; bases outside the gene matches: 5. This CDR3 comprises 15 residues. CDR3 residues: CASSDSGTGGNEQFF. The CDR3 region has the DNA TGCGCCAGCAGTGACTCGGGGACAGGGGGGAATGAGCAGTTCTTC.

The V call is TRBV28, the J call TRBJ1-1, with 7 bases aligning to TRBD1. After removal of 8 bases from V and 5 bases from J, the junction contained 8 bases not matched to a gene. The germline V gene has CDR1 MDHEN and CDR2 SYDVKM. This CDR3 has 13 residues. For the CDR3, the DNA is TGTGCCAGCCTCCTCCGGGACAGTACTGAAGCTTTCTTT. This encodes CASLLRDSTEAFF.

The chain is built from TRBV19 and TRBJ2-3; the match to TRBD2 covers 15 bases. Germline trimming cut 4 bases from V and 2 bases from J; bases unmatched to any gene: 10. CDR3 length: 19 amino acids. Germline CDR1 LNHDA, CDR2 SQIVND (reference sequence). Here the CDR3 reads CASSSRSGTSGGTTDTQYF. The CDR3, as DNA: TGTGCCAGTAGTAGCAGATCCGGGACTAGCGGGGGGACCACAGATACGCAGTATTTT.

The chain joins TRBV28 to TRBJ1-1; D uncertain. The V gene's germline CDR1 is MDHEN and CDR2 SYDVKM. The CDR3 has 10 residues. Deletions cut 9 bases from V and 8 bases from J, with 10 bases between. In nucleotides, the CDR3 is TGTGCCAGTCAACAGAGAGAAGCTTTCTTT. As protein: CASQQREAFF.

The chain uses TRBV5-8 and TRBJ2-2, with 7 positions matching TRBD2. The length of the CDR3 is 16 residues. Germline CDR1 SGHTS, CDR2 YDEGEE. Unmatched junction bases numbered 6, after V lost 4 bases and J lost 0 bases. The CDR3 bases are TGTGCCAGCAGCCGAATGGGGGGGGCGAACACCGGGGAGCTGTTTTTT. It translates to CASSRMGGANTGELFF. Full variable domain (outside the CDR3, taken from reference TRBV5-8 and TRBJ2-2): EAGVTQSPTHLIKTRGQQATLRCSPISGHTSVYWYQQALGLGLQFLLWYDEGEERNRGNFPPRFSGRQFPNYSSELNVNALELEDSALYLCASSRMGGANTGELFFGEGSRLTVL.

The chain couples TRBV28 to TRBJ2-1; TRBD1 matches 7 bases. The J segment lost 12 bases and the V segment lost 6 bases, leaving 11 bases of the junction unmatched. CDR1 is MDHEN and CDR2 is SYDVKM in the germline V gene. The CDR3 is made up of 13 amino acids. The CDR3 reads CASRNPGTETQFF. CDR3 DNA sequence: TGTGCCAGCAGAAATCCCGGGACAGAAACGCAGTTCTTC. The full variable domain, with the rest looked up from reference TRBV28 and TRBJ2-1, is DVKVTQSSRYLVKRTGEKVFLECVQDMDHENMFWYRQDPGLGLRLIYFSYDVKMKEKGDIPEGYSVSREKKERFSLILESASTNQTSMYLCASRNPGTETQFFGPGTRLTVL.

This clone was detected only a few times. This chain uses TRBV3-1 (or the pseudogene TRBV3-2) with TRBJ1-1; a possible D gene is TRBD1 (5 bases). This CDR3 contains 14 residues. The V gene's germline CDR1 is LGHDT and CDR2 YNNKEL (reference sequence). V was cut by 7 bases and J by 1 base, with 13 bases left in between. For the CDR3, the DNA is TGTGCCAGCACCAAAAGGGGCGGGAACACTGAAGCTTTCTTT. This encodes CASTKRGGNTEAFF.

The CDR3 bases are TGTGCCAGCAGGATCAGGGGTAATCAGCCCCAGCATTTT. Amino acid sequence: CASRIRGNQPQHF. The chain joins TRBV6-5 to TRBJ1-5; TRBD1 is a possible D gene (6 bases). The CDR3 sequence is 13 residues long. Deletions cut 6 bases from V and 4 bases from J, with 10 bases between. CDR1 and CDR2 from the germline V gene are MNHEY and SVGAGI.

The chain links TRBV18 to TRBJ1-4; D is undetermined. From germline, CDR1 is KGHSH and CDR2 LQKENI. This CDR3 has 17 residues. V dropped 3 bases and J dropped 8 bases, with 22 bases sitting between them. CDR3 DNA: TGTGCCAGCTCACCTGGAGAAGGGATAACTACGGGGGAAAAACTGTTTTTT. Translation gives CASSPGEGITTGEKLFF.

The gene calls are TRBV18 and TRBJ2-1; 8 bases are a match to TRBD2. The CDR3 covers 14 residues. Germline V CDR1 and CDR2: KGHSH, LQKENI. The junction had 6 bases not matched to a gene; V was cut back by 6 bases and J by 5 bases. The chain's CDR3 is CASSKLAEDNEQFF. The DNA of the CDR3 is TGTGCCAGCTCTAAACTAGCGGAAGACAATGAGCAGTTCTTC.

The chain couples TRBV5-5 to TRBJ2-2; D is possibly TRBD1 (6 bases). This CDR3 spans 17 amino acids. Between the trimmed V and J ends, which lost 1 base and 6 bases, there was a span of 19 bases. The germline V gene has CDR1 SGHKS and CDR2 YYEKEE (reference sequence). CDR3 amino acids: CASSLSAGVGFAGELFF. The CDR3 nucleotides are TGTGCCAGCAGCTTGTCGGCAGGGGTCGGGTTCGCCGGGGAGCTGTTTTTT. Complete variable domain (other parts from reference TRBV5-5 and TRBJ2-2): DAGVTQSPTHLIKTRGQQVTLRCSPISGHKSVSWYQQVLGQGPQFIFQYYEKEERGRGNFPDRFSARQFPNYSSELNVNALLLGDSALYLCASSLSAGVGFAGELFFGEGSRLTVL.

The chain has TRBV19 and TRBJ1-6; D may be TRBD1 (5 bases). The CDR3 is 16 residues long. The V and J ends lost 4 bases and 7 bases respectively, with 17 bases between them. CDR1 and CDR2 from the germline V gene are LNHDA and SQIVND (reference sequence). CDR3 sequence (DNA): TGTGCCAGTAGTAGACGGTGGACAATCGAGAATTCACCCCTCCACTTT. Its protein is CASSRRWTIENSPLHF.

This clone was counted a few times. CDR3 region: CASSLSTFAILHF. The CDR3 region has the DNA TGTGCCAGCAGTTTATCAACTTTTGCGATCCTCCACTTT. The chain is built from TRBV28 and TRBJ1-6; D unresolved. Trimming cost V 1 base and J 15 bases, with 13 bases left between them. The germline V gene has CDR1 MDHEN and CDR2 SYDVKM. The CDR3 extends over 13 amino acids.

The chain couples TRBV12-3 or TRBV12-4 to TRBJ2-7; D is perhaps TRBD2 (6 bases). V lost 3 bases to trimming and J lost 6 bases, with 6 bases between them. CDR3 length: 11 residues. CDR3 DNA: TGTGCCAGCAGTTTGGGGGGCGAGCAGTACGTC. This sequence encodes CASSLGGEQYV.